The entry below describes one TCR beta chain. Antigen unknown. The data are from a study of blood T cells in healthy people across ages. Study results and caveats: Older age coincided with a roughly linear decline in TCR beta diversity per million T cells.

With each sample, at least 5.5 micrograms of total RNA were extracted. It was with a sample-barcoded 5' primer and a J-beta primer mix that a second PCR of roughly 7 to 12 cycles was run. Sequencing yielded, for each sample, at least 3 million paired-end reads carrying CDR3. TCRdb passed the 5' RACE reads through MiXCR, listing each CDR3 protein once. Of about 720,000 distinct CDR3 sequences in the sample, around a fifth are singletons; the top ten hold around 22%. Germline V gene sequence: CDR1 SGHDN, CDR2 FVKESK. The V gene lost 2 bases and the J gene lost 5 bases, with 9 bases spanning the gap. The CDR3 extends over 13 amino acids.

What was sequenced was blood. The genes are TRBV14 and TRBJ1-2, with D possibly being TRBD1 (6 bases). The TCR comes from a man in his 70s in good health. The DNA of the CDR3 is TGTGCCAGCAGCCAACAGGACAGATATGGCTACACCTTC. This gives the protein CASSQQDRYGYTF.